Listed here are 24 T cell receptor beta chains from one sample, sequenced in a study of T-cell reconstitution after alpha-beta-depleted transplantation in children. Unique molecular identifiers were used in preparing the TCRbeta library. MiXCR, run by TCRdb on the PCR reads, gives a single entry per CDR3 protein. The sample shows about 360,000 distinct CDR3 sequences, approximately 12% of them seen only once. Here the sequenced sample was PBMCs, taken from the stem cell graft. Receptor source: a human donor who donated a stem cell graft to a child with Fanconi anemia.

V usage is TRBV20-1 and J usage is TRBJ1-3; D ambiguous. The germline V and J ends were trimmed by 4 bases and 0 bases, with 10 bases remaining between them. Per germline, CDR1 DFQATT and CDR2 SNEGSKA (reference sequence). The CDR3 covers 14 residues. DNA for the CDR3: TGCAGTGCTATGGGATCCTACTCTGGAAACACCATATATTTT. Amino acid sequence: CSAMGSYSGNTIYF.

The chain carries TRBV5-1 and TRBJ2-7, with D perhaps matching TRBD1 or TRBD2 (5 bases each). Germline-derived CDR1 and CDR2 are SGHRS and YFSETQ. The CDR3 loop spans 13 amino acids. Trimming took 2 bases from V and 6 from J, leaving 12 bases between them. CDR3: CASSLRDPCEQYF. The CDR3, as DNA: TGCGCCAGCAGCTTAAGGGACCCCTGCGAGCAGTACTTC.

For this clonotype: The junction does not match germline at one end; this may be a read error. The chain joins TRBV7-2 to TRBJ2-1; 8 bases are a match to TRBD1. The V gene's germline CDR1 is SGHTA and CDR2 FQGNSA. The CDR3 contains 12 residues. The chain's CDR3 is CASSPRTGRKVF. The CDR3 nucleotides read TGTGCCAGCAGCCCCCGGACAGGGAGAAAGGTCTTC. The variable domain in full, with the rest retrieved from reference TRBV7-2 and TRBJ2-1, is GAGVSQSPSNKVTEKGKDVELRCDPISGHTALYWYRQSLGQGLEFLIYFQGNSAPDKSGLPSDRFSAERTGGSVSTLTIQRTQQEDSAVYLCASSPRTGRKVFGPGTRLTVL.

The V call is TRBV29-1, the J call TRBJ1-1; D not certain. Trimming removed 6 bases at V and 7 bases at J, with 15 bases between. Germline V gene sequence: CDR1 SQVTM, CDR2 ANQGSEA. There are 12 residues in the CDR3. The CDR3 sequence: CSVAEVQGEAFF. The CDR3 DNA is TGCAGCGTCGCAGAGGTTCAAGGTGAAGCTTTCTTT.

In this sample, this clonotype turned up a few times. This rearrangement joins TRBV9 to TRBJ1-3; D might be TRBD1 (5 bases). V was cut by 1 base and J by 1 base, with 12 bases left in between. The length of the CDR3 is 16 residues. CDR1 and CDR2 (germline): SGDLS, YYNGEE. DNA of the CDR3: TGTGCCAGCAGCGTATCGGGGGGGTTTTCTGGAAACACCATATATTTT. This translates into CASSVSGGFSGNTIYF.

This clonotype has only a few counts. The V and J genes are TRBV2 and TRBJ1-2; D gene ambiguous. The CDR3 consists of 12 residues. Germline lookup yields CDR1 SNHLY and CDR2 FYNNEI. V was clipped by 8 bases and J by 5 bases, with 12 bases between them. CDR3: CASAWGDYGYTF. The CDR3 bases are TGTGCCAGCGCATGGGGAGATTATGGCTACACCTTC.

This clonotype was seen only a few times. CDR3 nucleotide sequence: TGTGCCAGCACCACGAACGGGGTCTCCTACGAGCAGTACTTC. Its protein product is CASTTNGVSYEQYF. This chain links TRBV2 with TRBJ2-7, with a tentative D call TRBD2 (5 bases). Trimming pared 7 bases from V and 0 bases from J, leaving 13 bases between. This CDR3 spans 14 amino acids. Per the germline V gene, CDR1 is SNHLY and CDR2 is FYNNEI.

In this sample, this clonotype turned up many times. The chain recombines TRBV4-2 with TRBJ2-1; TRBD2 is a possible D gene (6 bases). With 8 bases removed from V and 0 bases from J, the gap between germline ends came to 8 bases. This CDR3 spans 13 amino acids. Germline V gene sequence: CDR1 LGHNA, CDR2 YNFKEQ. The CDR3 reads CASGRSSYNEQFF. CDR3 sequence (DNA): TGTGCCAGCGGGAGGAGCTCCTACAATGAGCAGTTCTTC.

The CDR3 reads CASMTVNTGELFF. The CDR3 DNA is TGTGCCAGCATGACGGTGAACACCGGGGAGCTGTTTTTT. The chain joins TRBV27 to TRBJ2-2; D is unresolved. V was shortened by 7 bases and J by 1 base, with 7 bases between the two germline ends. Per the germline V gene, CDR1 is MNHEY and CDR2 is SMNVEV (reference sequence). The CDR3 length is 13 residues.

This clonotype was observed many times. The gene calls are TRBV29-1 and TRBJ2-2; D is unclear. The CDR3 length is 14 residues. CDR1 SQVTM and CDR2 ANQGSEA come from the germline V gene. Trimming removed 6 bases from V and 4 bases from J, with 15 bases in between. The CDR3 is CSVAESASTGELFF. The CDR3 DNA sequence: TGCAGCGTCGCAGAGTCCGCCAGCACCGGGGAGCTGTTTTTT.

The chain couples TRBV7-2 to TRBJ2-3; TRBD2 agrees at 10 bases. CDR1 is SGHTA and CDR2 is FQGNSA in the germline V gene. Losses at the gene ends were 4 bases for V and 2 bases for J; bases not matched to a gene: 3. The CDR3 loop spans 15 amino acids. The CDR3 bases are TGTGCCAGCAGCTCAGCGGGGGGGCCCACAGATACGCAGTATTTT. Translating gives CASSSAGGPTDTQYF.

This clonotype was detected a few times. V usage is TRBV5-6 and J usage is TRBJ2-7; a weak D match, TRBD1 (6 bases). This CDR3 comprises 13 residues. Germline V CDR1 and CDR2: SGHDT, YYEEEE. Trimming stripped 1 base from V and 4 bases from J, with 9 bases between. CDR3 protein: CASSLPRGYEQYV. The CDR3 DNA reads TGTGCCAGCAGCTTGCCTAGGGGGTACGAGCAGTACGTC.

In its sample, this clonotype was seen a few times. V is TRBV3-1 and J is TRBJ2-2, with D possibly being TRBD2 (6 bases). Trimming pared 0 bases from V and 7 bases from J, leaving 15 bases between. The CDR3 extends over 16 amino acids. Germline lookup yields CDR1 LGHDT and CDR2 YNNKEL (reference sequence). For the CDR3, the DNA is TGTGCCAGCAGCCAAGATGGCCTGCGGGGCGTCGGGGAGCTGTTTTTT. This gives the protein CASSQDGLRGVGELFF.

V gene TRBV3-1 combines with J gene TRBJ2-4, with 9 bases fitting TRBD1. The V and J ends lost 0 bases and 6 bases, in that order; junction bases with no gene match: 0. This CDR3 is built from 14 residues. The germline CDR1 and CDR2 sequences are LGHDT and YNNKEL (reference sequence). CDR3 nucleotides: TGTGCCAGCAGCCAAGAGGGACAGGGAAACATTCAGTACTTC. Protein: CASSQEGQGNIQYF.

CDR3 sequence reads: CASSLLAQYNEQFF. In DNA form, the CDR3 reads TGTGCCAGCAGCTTACTAGCGCAATACAATGAGCAGTTCTTC. The V gene is TRBV7-2, the J gene TRBJ2-1, with D perhaps matching TRBD2 (6 bases). Looked up from germline, CDR1 is SGHTA and CDR2 is FQGNSA. The V end lost 2 bases, the J end lost 4 bases, and 9 bases lay between the germline ends. This CDR3 comprises 14 residues.

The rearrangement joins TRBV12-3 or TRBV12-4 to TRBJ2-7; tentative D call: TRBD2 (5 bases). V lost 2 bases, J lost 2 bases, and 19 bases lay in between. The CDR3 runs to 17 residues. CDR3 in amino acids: CASSLSYPGPGAYEQYF. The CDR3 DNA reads TGTGCCAGCAGTTTATCCTATCCCGGGCCCGGGGCCTACGAGCAGTACTTC.

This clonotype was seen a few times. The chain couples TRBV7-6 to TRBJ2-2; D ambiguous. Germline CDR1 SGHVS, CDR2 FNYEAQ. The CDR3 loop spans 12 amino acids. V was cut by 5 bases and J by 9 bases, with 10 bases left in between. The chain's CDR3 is CASSPGGWELFF. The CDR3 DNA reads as TGTGCCAGCAGCCCCGGTGGTTGGGAGCTGTTTTTT.

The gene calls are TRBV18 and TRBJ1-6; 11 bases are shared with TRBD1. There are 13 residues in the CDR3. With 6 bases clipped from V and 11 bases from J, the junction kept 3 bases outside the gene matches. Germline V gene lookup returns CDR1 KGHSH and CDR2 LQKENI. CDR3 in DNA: TGTGCCAGCTCCGGGACAGGGGGGCCACCCCTCCACTTT. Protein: CASSGTGGPPLHF.

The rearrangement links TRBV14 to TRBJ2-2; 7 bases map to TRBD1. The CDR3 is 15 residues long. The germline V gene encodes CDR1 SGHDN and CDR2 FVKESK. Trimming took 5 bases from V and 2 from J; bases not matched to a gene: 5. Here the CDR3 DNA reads TGTGCCAGCAGCTACCACAGGGGTAACACCGGGGAGCTGTTTTTT. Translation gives CASSYHRGNTGELFF.

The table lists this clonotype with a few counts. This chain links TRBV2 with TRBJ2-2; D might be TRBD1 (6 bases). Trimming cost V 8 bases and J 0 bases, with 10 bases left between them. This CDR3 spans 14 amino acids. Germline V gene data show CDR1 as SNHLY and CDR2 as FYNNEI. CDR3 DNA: TGTGCCAGCCAAGACAGGACGAACACCGGGGAGCTGTTTTTT. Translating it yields CASQDRTNTGELFF.

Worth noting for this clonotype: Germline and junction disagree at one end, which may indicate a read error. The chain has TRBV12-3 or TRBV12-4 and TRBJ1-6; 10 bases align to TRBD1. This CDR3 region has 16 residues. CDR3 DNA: TGTGCCAGCAGCCAACTCCCGACAGGGGGCGATTCACCACTCCACTTT. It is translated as CASSQLPTGGDSPLHF.

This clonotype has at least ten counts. The CDR3 sequence is CASSLNDGTENNEQFF. CDR3 sequence (DNA): TGTGCCAGCAGCTTAAATGATGGGACAGAGAACAATGAGCAGTTCTTC. The rearrangement joins TRBV7-3 to TRBJ2-1, with 7 bases that match TRBD1. This CDR3 region has 16 residues. The V gene end was trimmed by 1 base and the J gene end by 5 bases; junction bases not matched to a gene: 8. Germline values: CDR1 SGHTA, CDR2 FQGTGA.

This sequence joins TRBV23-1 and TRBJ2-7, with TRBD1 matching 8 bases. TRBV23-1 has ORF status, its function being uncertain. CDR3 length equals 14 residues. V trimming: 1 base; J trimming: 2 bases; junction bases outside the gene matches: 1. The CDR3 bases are TGCGCCAGCAGTCAATACAGGGGGGCCTACGAGCAGTACGTC. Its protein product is CASSQYRGAYEQYV.

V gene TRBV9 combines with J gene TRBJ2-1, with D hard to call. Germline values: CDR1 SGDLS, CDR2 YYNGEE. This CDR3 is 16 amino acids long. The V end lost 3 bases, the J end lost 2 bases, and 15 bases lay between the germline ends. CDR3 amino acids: CASSAGSGPPYNEQFF. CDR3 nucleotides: TGTGCCAGCAGCGCTGGGTCGGGTCCTCCCTACAATGAGCAGTTCTTC.